This TCR beta chain was obtained from a study of T cells after yellow fever vaccination. Study details: For low cell numbers, libraries were made with SMART-Seq v4 Ultra Low Input. Study results and caveats: The presence of abundant clonotypes contaminating from the bulk population was possible in FACS-sorted repertoires.

TCRdb itself ran the 5' RACE reads through MiXCR, one entry per CDR3 protein. The repertoire consists of around 310,000 distinct CDR3 sequences, with more than 3% occurring once and the leading ten covering 20% to 25%. Concerning this clonotype itself: Its antigen remains unidentified.

CDR3 length: 16 amino acids. Trimming at V came to 0 bases and at J to 3 bases, leaving 6 bases not matched to a gene. Germline CDR1 is LGHNA and CDR2 is YSLEER. V is TRBV4-3 and J is TRBJ2-7; TRBD2 aligns across 9 bases. The sequencing used PBMCs, collected on the day of the yellow fever booster vaccination. This receptor was identified in a man aged 18 to 29 who received the YFV17D yellow fever vaccine. For the CDR3, the DNA is TGCGCCAGCAGCCAAGAGTCGCGGGGGGGCTTCTACGAGCAGTACTTC. Protein product: CASSQESRGGFYEQYF.